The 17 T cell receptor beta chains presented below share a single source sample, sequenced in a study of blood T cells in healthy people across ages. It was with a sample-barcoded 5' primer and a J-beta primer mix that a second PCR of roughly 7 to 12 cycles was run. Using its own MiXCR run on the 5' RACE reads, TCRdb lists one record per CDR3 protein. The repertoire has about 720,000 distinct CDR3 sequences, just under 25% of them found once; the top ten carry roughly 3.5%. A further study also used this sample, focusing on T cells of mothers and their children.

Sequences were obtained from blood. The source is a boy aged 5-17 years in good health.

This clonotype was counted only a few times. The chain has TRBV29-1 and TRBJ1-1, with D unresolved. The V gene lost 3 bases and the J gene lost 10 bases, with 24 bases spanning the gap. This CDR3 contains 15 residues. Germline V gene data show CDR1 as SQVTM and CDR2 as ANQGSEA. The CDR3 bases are TGCAGCGTTGATCTCCCCGGGGAGGGCTTTCATCGAGCTTTCTTT. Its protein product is CSVDLPGEGFHRAFF.

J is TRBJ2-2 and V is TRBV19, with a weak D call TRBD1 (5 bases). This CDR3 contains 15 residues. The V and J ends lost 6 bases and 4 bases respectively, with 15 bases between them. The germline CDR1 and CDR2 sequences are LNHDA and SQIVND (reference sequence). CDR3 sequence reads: CASSRQPFSTGELFF. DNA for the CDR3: TGTGCCAGTAGCAGACAGCCCTTTAGCACCGGGGAGCTGTTTTTT.

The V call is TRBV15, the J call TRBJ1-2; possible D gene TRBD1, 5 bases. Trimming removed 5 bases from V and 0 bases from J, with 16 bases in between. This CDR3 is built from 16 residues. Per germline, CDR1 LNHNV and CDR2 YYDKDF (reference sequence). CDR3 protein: CATSSQGVFSNYGYTF. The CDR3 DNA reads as TGTGCCACCAGCTCCCAGGGTGTGTTTTCTAACTATGGCTACACCTTC. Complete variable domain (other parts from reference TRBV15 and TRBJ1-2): DAMVIQNPRYQVTQFGKPVTLSCSQTLNHNVMYWYQQKSSQAPKLLFHYYDKDFNNEADTPDNFQSRRPNTSFCFLDIRSPGLGDTAMYLCATSSQGVFSNYGYTFGSGTRLTVV.

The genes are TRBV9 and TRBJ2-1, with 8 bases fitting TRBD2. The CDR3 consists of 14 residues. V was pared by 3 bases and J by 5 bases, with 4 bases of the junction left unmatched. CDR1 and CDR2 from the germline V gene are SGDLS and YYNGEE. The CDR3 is CASSAGGRNNEQFF. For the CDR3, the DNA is TGTGCCAGCAGCGCGGGAGGGCGAAACAATGAGCAGTTCTTC.

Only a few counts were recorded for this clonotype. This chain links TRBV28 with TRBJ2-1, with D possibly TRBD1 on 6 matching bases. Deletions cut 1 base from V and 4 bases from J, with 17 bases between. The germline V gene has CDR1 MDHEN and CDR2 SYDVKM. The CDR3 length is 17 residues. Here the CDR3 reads CASSLSLTGHPYNEQFF. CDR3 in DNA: TGTGCCAGCAGTTTATCCCTTACAGGGCACCCGTACAATGAGCAGTTCTTC.

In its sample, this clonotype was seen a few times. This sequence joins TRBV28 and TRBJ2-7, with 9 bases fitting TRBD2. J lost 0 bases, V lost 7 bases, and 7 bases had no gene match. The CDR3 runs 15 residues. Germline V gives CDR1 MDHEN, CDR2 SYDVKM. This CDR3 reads CASTLGSGSSYEQYF. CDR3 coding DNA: TGTGCCAGCACCCTAGGTAGCGGGAGCTCCTACGAGCAGTACTTC.

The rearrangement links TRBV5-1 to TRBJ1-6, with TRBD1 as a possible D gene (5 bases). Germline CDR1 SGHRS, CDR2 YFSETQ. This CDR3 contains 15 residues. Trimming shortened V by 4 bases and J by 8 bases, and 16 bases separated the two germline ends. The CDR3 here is CASSTSGGRDSPLHF. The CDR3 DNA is TGCGCCAGCAGCACTAGTGGGGGAAGAGATTCACCCCTCCACTTT.

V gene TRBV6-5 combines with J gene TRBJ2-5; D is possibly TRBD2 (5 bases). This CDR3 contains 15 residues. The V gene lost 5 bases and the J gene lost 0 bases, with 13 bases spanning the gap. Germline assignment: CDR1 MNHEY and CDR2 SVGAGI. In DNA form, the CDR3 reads TGTGCCAGCAGTCGATCGTCGGGGTACCAAGAGACCCAGTACTTC. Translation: CASSRSSGYQETQYF.

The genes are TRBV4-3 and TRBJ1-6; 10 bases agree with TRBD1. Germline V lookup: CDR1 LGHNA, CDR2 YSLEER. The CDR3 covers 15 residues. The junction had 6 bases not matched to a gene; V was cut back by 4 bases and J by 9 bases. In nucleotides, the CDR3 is TGCGCCAGCAGCCCTGGGACAGGGGAGAGTTCACCCCTCCACTTT. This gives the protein CASSPGTGESSPLHF.

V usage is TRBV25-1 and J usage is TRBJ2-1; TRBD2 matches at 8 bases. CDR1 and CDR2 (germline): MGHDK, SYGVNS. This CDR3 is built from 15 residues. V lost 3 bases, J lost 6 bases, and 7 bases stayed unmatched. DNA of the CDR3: TGTGCCAGCAGTGACCCGGTCCGGGAGGGCAATGAGCAGTTCTTC. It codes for CASSDPVREGNEQFF.

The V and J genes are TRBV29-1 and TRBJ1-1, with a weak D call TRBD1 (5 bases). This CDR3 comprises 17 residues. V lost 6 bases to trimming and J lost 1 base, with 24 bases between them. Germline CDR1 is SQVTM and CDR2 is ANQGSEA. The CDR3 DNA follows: TGCAGCGTGGCCCGGGACGTCTCGTTAGGCGGGAACACTGAAGCTTTCTTT. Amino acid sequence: CSVARDVSLGGNTEAFF.

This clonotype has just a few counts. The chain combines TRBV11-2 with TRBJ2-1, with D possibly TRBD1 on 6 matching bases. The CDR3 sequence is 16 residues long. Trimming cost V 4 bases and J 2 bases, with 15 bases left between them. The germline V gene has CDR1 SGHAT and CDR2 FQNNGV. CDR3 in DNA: TGTGCCAGCAGCTACAACAGGGCGGCCCCCTACAATGAGCAGTTCTTC. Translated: CASSYNRAAPYNEQFF.

The DNA of the CDR3 is TGCAGTGCTAGCGGGGGGGGGCTAGGTTACAATGAGCAGTTCTTC. Protein: CSASGGGLGYNEQFF. The chain recombines TRBV20-1 with TRBJ2-1, with 8 nucleotides matching TRBD2. The length of the CDR3 is 15 residues. V lost 3 bases to trimming and J lost 4 bases; unmatched junction nucleotides: 8. Germline assignment: CDR1 DFQATT and CDR2 SNEGSKA (reference sequence).

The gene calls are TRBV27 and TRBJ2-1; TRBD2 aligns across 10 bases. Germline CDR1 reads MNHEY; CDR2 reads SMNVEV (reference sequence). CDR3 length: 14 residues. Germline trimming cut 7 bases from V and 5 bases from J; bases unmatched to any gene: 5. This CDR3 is CASTKAGGDNEQFF. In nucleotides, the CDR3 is TGTGCCAGCACGAAAGCGGGAGGGGACAATGAGCAGTTCTTC.

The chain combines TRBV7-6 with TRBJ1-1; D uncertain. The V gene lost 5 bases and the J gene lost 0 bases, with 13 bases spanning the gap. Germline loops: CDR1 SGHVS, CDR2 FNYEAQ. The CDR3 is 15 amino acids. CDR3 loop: CASSPAAYMNTEAFF. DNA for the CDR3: TGTGCCAGCAGCCCAGCGGCATACATGAACACTGAAGCTTTCTTT.

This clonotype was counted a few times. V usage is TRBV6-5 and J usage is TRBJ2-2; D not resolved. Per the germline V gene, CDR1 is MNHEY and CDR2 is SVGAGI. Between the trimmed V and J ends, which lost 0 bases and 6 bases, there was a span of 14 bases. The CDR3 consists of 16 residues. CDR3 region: CASSYSIGLAAGELFF. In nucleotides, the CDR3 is TGTGCCAGCAGTTACTCTATTGGGTTAGCAGCCGGGGAGCTGTTTTTT.

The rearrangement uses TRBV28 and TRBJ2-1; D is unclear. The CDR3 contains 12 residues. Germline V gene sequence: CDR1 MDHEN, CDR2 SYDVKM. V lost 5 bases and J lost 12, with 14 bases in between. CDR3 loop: CASSLSTPPQFF. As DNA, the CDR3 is TGTGCCAGCAGTCTATCGACACCTCCGCAGTTCTTC.